The 20 T cell receptor beta chains reported below all come from one sample, sequenced in a study of blood T cells in healthy people across ages. It was with a sample-barcoded 5' primer and a J-beta primer mix that a second PCR of roughly 6 to 11 cycles was run. TCRdb reprocessed the 5' RACE reads with MiXCR, giving one entry per CDR3 protein. The sample includes hundreds of thousands of distinct CDR3 sequences, 29% of them seen just once. The source material was blood. Every receptor here comes from a woman at least 80 years old in good health.

This clonotype has a count of ten or more. V is TRBV7-2 and J is TRBJ2-7; D is possibly TRBD2 (5 bases). This CDR3 has 15 amino acids. Germline V gene sequence: CDR1 SGHTA, CDR2 FQGNSA. Trimming removed 5 bases from V and 5 bases from J, with 19 bases in between. CDR3 in DNA: TGTGCCAGCAGCCTCACTAGGTCAACCGTCAACGAGCAGTACTTC. This gives the protein CASSLTRSTVNEQYF.

The chain joins TRBV10-3 to TRBJ2-3; 7 bases are a match to TRBD2. The V gene end was trimmed by 7 bases and the J gene end by 4 bases; junction bases not matched to a gene: 5. The CDR3 consists of 13 residues. CDR1 is ENHRY, CDR2 SYGVKD, per germline. CDR3 residues: CAITAGAADTQYF. In DNA, the CDR3 is TGTGCCATCACCGCGGGAGCGGCAGATACGCAGTATTTT.

About this clonotype: A clone one base away is much larger, so this may be a read error. The chain couples TRBV20-1 to TRBJ2-5; D not certain. Germline-derived CDR1 and CDR2 are DFQATT and SNEGSKA (reference sequence). V gave up 3 bases and J gave up 11 bases, with 22 bases separating them. This CDR3 is 14 amino acids long. In DNA form, the CDR3 reads TGCAGTGCTAGCTACCGGACCGATGACAATGAGCAGTACTTC. It codes for CSASYRTDDNEQYF.

This clonotype was seen ten or more times. V usage is TRBV18 and J usage is TRBJ2-3; 9 bases line up with TRBD2. The CDR3 consists of 15 residues. CDR1 is KGHSH, CDR2 LQKENI, per germline. Trimming cost V 3 bases and J 1 base; bases outside gene matches: 2. The CDR3 reads CASSPQRGGTDTQYF. The CDR3 nucleotides are TGTGCCAGCTCACCCCAGCGGGGGGGCACAGATACGCAGTATTTT. Combining the CDR3 with reference TRBV18 and TRBJ2-3 gives the whole variable domain NAGVMQNPRHLVRRRGQEARLRCSPMKGHSHVYWYRQLPEEGLKFMVYLQKENIIDESGMPKERFSAEFPKEGPSILRIQQVVRGDSAAYFCASSPQRGGTDTQYFGPGTRLTVL.

The sample holds many counts of this clonotype. The V call is TRBV27, the J call TRBJ1-2; D is perhaps TRBD1 (6 bases). Germline-derived CDR1 and CDR2 are MNHEY and SMNVEV (reference sequence). The CDR3 extends over 15 amino acids. V lost 6 bases and J 8 bases, leaving 22 bases between the germline ends. CDR3 nucleotides: TGTGCCAGCAGCCAATTAGGGGGGTCGGGGAAAGGCTACACCTTC. It encodes CASSQLGGSGKGYTF.

This clonotype occurred many times. The V gene is TRBV7-2, the J gene TRBJ2-3, with D uncertain. Trimming cost V 2 bases and J 4 bases, with 7 bases left between them. Per the germline V gene, CDR1 is SGHTA and CDR2 is FQGNSA. The CDR3 covers 13 residues. Here the CDR3 DNA reads TGTGCCAGCAGCTTAAGTGGAGCAGATACGCAGTATTTT. Protein: CASSLSGADTQYF.

This clonotype was counted at least ten times. The chain has TRBV12-3 or TRBV12-4 and TRBJ2-5, with D perhaps TRBD1 or TRBD2 (5 bases each). The V end was cut by 5 bases, the J end by 7 bases, with 14 bases between. This CDR3 is 13 amino acids long. As DNA, the CDR3 is TGTGCCAGCAGTCAGGGTCTTGAGGGGACCCAGTACTTC. It is translated as CASSQGLEGTQYF.

The chain is built from TRBV2 and TRBJ2-7; TRBD1 agrees at 9 bases. The junction had 12 bases not matched to a gene; V was cut back by 6 bases and J by 6 bases. The CDR3 contains 15 residues. From germline, CDR1 is SNHLY and CDR2 FYNNEI. In DNA form, the CDR3 reads TGTGCCAGCAGCAAGACAGCGGACAGGGGAGGCGAGCAGTACTTC. Its protein product is CASSKTADRGGEQYF.

The chain links TRBV5-4 to TRBJ2-5; 8 bases match TRBD2. In germline, CDR1 is SGHNT, CDR2 YYREEE (reference sequence). V was clipped by 4 bases and J by 2 bases; unmatched bases: 7. The CDR3 covers 15 residues. As DNA, the CDR3 is TGTGCCAGCAGCCCCCGACTAGCGCAACAAGAGACCCAGTACTTC. Its protein is CASSPRLAQQETQYF.

The V and J genes are TRBV28 and TRBJ2-6; D perhaps matches TRBD1 (6 bases). The V end lost 4 bases, the J end lost 0 bases, and 19 bases lay between the germline ends. This CDR3 has 19 residues. Germline values: CDR1 MDHEN, CDR2 SYDVKM. The CDR3 sequence: CASSSLYREKNSGANVLTF. The DNA for the CDR3 is TGTGCCAGCAGTTCACTATACAGGGAAAAGAACTCTGGGGCCAACGTCCTGACTTTC.

In its sample, this clonotype was seen many times. An end of the junction does not agree with germline; a read error may underlie this. In nucleotides, the CDR3 is TGTACCAGCAGTTGGGGCGGGGATAGCTACGAGCAGTACTTC. The encoded protein is CTSSWGGDSYEQYF. This sequence joins TRBV6-2 or TRBV6-3 and TRBJ2-7, with D tentatively TRBD2 (6 bases). Germline loops: CDR1 MNHEY, CDR2 SVGEGT. This CDR3 is 14 amino acids long.

This clonotype has only a few counts. This may be a read error, as it is one base from a much larger clone. J is TRBJ2-3 and V is TRBV27; D assignment may be TRBD1 or TRBD2 (6 bases each). Germline CDR1 and CDR2: MNHEY and SMNVEV (reference sequence). The V end was cut by 2 bases, the J end by 4 bases, with 19 bases between. The CDR3 has 17 amino acids. The CDR3 sequence is CASSLRTGGGLADTQYF. CDR3 in DNA: TGTGCCAGCAGTTTAAGGACCGGAGGGGGGCTAGCAGATACGCAGTATTTT.

This rearrangement joins TRBV6-6 to TRBJ1-2; 7 positions match TRBD1. The CDR3 runs 15 residues. With 2 bases clipped from V and 0 bases from J, the junction kept 3 bases outside the gene matches. Germline-derived CDR1 and CDR2 are MNHNY and SVGAGI (reference sequence). The CDR3 protein is CASSYGTESNYGYTF. CDR3 sequence (DNA): TGTGCCAGCAGTTACGGGACAGAGTCTAACTATGGCTACACCTTC.

The chain recombines TRBV30 with TRBJ1-4; 8 bases map to TRBD1. Per the germline V gene, CDR1 is GTSNPN and CDR2 is SVGIG (reference sequence). Trimming removed 5 bases from V and 5 bases from J; junction bases left unmatched: 10. The CDR3 consists of 15 residues. The CDR3 sequence: CAWGFGQGRNEKLFF. The CDR3 DNA is TGTGCCTGGGGCTTTGGACAGGGCCGGAATGAAAAACTGTTTTTT.

Of note for this clonotype: A much larger clone lies a single base off, so this may be a read error. This chain uses TRBV25-1 with TRBJ1-2; D might be TRBD1 (5 bases). The CDR3 extends over 16 amino acids. V was cut by 2 bases and J by 7 bases, with 20 bases left in between. CDR1 MGHDK and CDR2 SYGVNS come from the germline V gene. The DNA of the CDR3 is TGTGCCAGCAGTGAAGAGTCGAGAGGGGTTAGCTGTGGCTACACCTTC. This sequence encodes CASSEESRGVSCGYTF.

The genes are TRBV18 and TRBJ1-2; a possible D gene is TRBD1 (6 bases). Germline V CDR1 and CDR2: KGHSH, LQKENI. V shed 3 bases and J shed 2 bases, with 16 bases lying between them. The CDR3 covers 16 residues. CDR3 nucleotide sequence: TGTGCCAGCTCACCGGGTTCGGGACATGACAACTATGGCTACACCTTC. It translates to CASSPGSGHDNYGYTF.

This clonotype was detected ten times or more. With a much larger clone just one base away, this may be a read error. The gene calls are TRBV6-6 and TRBJ2-5; TRBD1 might be the D (5 bases). Trimming removed 7 bases from V and 7 bases from J, with 19 bases in between. The germline V gene encodes CDR1 MNHNY and CDR2 SVGAGI (reference sequence). The CDR3 has 14 amino acids. This CDR3 is CASTLGVGRGTQYF. The CDR3 DNA follows: TGTGCCAGCACCCTAGGGGTGGGGCGTGGGACCCAGTACTTC.

This clonotype was picked up many times. The gene calls are TRBV20-1 and TRBJ1-2, with D maybe TRBD1 (6 bases). Trimming stripped 6 bases from V and 4 bases from J, with 15 bases between. The CDR3 spans 13 residues. Germline V gene sequence: CDR1 DFQATT, CDR2 SNEGSKA (reference sequence). The CDR3 region has the DNA TGCAGTGCCCCATACGGACAGACCTATGGCTACACCTTC. It specifies CSAPYGQTYGYTF.

The chain joins TRBV7-2 to TRBJ2-4, with TRBD2 matching over 8 bases. CDR1 and CDR2 from the germline V gene are SGHTA and FQGNSA. The trim removed 5 bases at V and 13 bases at J, leaving 7 bases unmatched. The CDR3 consists of 12 residues. CDR3 amino acids: CASSIRTSRQYF. The DNA of the CDR3 is TGTGCCAGCAGCATTCGGACTAGCAGGCAGTACTTC.

J is TRBJ1-1 and V is TRBV18; D ambiguous. This CDR3 has 14 residues. Germline loops: CDR1 KGHSH, CDR2 LQKENI. The ends were cut back, 0 bases at V and 2 bases at J, with 7 bases in the middle. CDR3 sequence: CASSPPMLNTEAFF. The CDR3 DNA follows: TGTGCCAGCTCACCACCTATGTTAAACACTGAAGCTTTCTTT. The full variable domain, its missing parts supplied by reference TRBV18 and TRBJ1-1, is NAGVMQNPRHLVRRRGQEARLRCSPMKGHSHVYWYRQLPEEGLKFMVYLQKENIIDESGMPKERFSAEFPKEGPSILRIQQVVRGDSAAYFCASSPPMLNTEAFFGQGTRLTVV.